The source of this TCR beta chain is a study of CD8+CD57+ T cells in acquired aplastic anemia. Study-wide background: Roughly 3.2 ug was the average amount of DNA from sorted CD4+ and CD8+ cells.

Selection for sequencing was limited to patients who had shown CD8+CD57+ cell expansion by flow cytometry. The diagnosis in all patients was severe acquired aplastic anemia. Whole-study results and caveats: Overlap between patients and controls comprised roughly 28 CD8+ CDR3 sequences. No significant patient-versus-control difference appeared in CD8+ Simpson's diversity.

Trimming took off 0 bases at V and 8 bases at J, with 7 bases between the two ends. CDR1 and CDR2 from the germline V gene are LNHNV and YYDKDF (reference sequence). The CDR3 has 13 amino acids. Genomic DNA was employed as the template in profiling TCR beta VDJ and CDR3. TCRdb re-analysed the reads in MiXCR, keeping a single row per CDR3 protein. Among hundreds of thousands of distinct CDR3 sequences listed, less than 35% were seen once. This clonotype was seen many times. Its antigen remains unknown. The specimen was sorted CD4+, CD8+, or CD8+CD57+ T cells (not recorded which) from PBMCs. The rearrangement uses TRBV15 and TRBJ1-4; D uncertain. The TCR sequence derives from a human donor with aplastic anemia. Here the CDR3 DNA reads TGTGCCACCAGCAGAGATAGTGGGGAAAAACTGTTTTTT. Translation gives CATSRDSGEKLFF.